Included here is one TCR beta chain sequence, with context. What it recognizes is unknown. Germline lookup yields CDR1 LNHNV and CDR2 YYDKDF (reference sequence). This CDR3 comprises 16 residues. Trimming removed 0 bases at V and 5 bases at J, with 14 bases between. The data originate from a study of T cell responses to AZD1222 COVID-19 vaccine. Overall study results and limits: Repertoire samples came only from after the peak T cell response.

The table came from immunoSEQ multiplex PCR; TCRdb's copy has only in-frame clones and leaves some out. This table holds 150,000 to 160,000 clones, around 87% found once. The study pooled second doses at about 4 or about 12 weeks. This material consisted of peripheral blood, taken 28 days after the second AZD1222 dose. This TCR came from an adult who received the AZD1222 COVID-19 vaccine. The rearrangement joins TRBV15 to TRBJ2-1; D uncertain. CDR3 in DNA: TGTGCCACCAGCAGAGATTGGGGAACGTCGAACAATGAGCAGTTCTTC. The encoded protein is CATSRDWGTSNNEQFF.